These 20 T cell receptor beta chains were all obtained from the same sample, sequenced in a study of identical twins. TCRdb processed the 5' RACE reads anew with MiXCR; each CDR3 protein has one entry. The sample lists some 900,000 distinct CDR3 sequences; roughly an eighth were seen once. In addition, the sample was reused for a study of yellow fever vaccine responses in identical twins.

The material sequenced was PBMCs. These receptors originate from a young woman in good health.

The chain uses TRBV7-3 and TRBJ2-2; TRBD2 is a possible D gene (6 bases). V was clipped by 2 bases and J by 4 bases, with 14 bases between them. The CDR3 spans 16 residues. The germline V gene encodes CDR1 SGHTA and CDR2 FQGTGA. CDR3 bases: TGTGCCAGCAGCTTAGATCGGGCGCGGGGCACCGGGGAGCTGTTTTTT. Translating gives CASSLDRARGTGELFF.

The CDR3: CATSEGLGQENIQYF. CDR3 nucleotides: TGTGCCACCAGTGAAGGGTTAGGACAGGAAAACATTCAGTACTTC. The chain joins TRBV24-1 to TRBJ2-4; 7 bases are a match to TRBD1. Germline lookup yields CDR1 KGHDR and CDR2 SFDVKD. This CDR3 has 15 amino acids. With V trimmed by 4 bases and J by 5 bases, 7 bases remained unmatched.

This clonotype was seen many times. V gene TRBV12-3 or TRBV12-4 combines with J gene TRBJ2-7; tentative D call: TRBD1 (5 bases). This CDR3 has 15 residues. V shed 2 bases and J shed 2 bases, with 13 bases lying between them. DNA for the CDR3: TGTGCCAGCAGTTTAAGGGGCTACCTTACCTACGAGCAGTACTTC. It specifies CASSLRGYLTYEQYF.

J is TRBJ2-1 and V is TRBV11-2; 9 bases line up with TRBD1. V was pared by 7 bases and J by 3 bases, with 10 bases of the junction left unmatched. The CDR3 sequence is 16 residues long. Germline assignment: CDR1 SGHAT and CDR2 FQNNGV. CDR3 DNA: TGTGCCAGCACCAAAGTCGGGACAGGGCTCTACAATGAGCAGTTCTTC. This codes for CASTKVGTGLYNEQFF.

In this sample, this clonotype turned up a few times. The CDR3 sequence is CASSSGGYAEAFF. The CDR3 DNA is TGTGCCAGCAGCTCGGGAGGCTATGCTGAAGCTTTCTTT. The rearrangement links TRBV7-8 to TRBJ1-1, with D unresolved. Germline V gene sequence: CDR1 SGHVS, CDR2 FQNEAQ. This CDR3 is built from 13 residues. V lost 4 bases to trimming and J lost 6 bases, with 12 bases between them.

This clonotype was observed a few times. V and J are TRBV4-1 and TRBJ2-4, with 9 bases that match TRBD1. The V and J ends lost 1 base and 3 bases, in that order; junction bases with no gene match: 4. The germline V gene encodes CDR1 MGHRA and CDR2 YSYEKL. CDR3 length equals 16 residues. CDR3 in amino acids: CASSQGQGGVKNIQYF. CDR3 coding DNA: TGCGCCAGCAGCCAAGGACAGGGGGGTGTCAAAAACATTCAGTACTTC.

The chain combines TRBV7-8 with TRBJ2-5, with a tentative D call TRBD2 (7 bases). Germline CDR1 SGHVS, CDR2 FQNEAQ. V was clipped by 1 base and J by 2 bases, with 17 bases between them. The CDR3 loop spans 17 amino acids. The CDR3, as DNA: TGTGCCAGCAGCTTAGAGGGGCGGGGGCTCCGACAAGAGACCCAGTACTTC. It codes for CASSLEGRGLRQETQYF.

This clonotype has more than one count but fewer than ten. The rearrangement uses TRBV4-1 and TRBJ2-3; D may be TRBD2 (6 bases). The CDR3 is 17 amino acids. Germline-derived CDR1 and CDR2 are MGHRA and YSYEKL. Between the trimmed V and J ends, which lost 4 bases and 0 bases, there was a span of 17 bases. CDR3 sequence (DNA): TGCGCCAGCAGCCTCCTTGGGGTTAGCGGAAGCACAGATACGCAGTATTTT. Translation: CASSLLGVSGSTDTQYF.

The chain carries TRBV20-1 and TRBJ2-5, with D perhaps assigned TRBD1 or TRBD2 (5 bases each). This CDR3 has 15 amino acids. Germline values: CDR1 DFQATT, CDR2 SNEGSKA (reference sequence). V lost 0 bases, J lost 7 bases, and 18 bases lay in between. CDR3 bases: TGCAGTGCTAGAGATAATCGACTACGCCAGGGGACCCAGTACTTC. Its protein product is CSARDNRLRQGTQYF.

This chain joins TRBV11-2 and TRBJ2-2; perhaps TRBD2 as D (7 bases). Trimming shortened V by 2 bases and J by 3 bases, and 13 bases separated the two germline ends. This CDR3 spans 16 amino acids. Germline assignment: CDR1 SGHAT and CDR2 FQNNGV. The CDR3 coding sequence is TGTGCCAGCAGCTTACGGCGGGGGCGCGACACCGGGGAGCTGTTTTTT. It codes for CASSLRRGRDTGELFF. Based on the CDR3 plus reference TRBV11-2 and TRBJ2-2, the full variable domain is EAGVAQSPRYKIIEKRQSVAFWCNPISGHATLYWYQQILGQGPKLLIQFQNNGVVDDSQLPKDRFSAERLKGVDSTLKIQPAKLEDSAVYLCASSLRRGRDTGELFFGEGSRLTVL.

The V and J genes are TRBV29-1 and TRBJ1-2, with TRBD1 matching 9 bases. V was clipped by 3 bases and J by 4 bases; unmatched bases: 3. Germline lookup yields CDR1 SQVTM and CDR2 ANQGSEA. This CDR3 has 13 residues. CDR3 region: CSVESDRGYGYTF. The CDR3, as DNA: TGCAGCGTTGAGTCGGACAGGGGCTATGGCTACACCTTC.

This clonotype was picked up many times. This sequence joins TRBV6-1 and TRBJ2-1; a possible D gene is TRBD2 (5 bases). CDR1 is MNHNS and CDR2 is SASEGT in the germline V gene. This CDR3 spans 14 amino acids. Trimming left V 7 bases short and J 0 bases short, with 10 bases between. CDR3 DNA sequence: TGTGCCAGCACGGAGCGGAGCTCCTACAATGAGCAGTTCTTC. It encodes CASTERSSYNEQFF.

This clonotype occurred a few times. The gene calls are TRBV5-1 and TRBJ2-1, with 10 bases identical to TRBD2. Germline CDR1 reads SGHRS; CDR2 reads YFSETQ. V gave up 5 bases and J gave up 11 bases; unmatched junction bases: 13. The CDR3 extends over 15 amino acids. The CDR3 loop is CASRDSTSGSPKQFF. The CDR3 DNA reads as TGCGCCAGCAGGGATTCGACTAGCGGGTCCCCCAAGCAGTTCTTC.

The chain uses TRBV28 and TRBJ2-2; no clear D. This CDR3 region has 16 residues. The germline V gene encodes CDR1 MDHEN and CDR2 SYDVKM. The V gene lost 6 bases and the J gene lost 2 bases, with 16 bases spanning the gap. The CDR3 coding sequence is TGTGCCAGCAGCCGACCGAATTTACAAAACACCGGGGAGCTGTTTTTT. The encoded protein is CASSRPNLQNTGELFF.

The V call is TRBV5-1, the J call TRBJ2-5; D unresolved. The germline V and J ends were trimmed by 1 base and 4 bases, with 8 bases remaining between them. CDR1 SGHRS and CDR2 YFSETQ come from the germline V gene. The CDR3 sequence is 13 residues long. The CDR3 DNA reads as TGCGCCAGCAGCTTGAGGCGTGGAGAGACCCAGTACTTC. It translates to CASSLRRGETQYF.

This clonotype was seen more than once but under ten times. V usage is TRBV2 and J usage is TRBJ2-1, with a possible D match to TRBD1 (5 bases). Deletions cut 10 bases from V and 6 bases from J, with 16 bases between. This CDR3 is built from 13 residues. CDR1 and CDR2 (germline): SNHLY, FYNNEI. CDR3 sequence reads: CANRQFGPNEQFF. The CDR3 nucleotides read TGTGCCAACCGACAGTTCGGGCCCAATGAGCAGTTCTTC.

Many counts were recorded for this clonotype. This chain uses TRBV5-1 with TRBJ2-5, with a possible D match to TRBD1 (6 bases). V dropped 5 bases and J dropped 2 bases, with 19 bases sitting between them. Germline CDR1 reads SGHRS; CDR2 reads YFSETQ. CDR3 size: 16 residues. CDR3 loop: CASSRGTPNDQETQYF. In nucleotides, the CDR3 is TGCGCCAGCAGTCGTGGGACACCGAATGATCAAGAGACCCAGTACTTC.

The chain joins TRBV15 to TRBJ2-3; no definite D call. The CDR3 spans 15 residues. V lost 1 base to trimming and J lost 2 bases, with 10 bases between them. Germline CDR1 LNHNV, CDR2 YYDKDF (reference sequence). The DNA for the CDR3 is TGTGCCACCAGCAGAGTGAGGATGACCACAGATACGCAGTATTTT. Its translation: CATSRVRMTTDTQYF. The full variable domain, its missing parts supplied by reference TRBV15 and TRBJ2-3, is DAMVIQNPRYQVTQFGKPVTLSCSQTLNHNVMYWYQQKSSQAPKLLFHYYDKDFNNEADTPDNFQSRRPNTSFCFLDIRSPGLGDTAMYLCATSRVRMTTDTQYFGPGTRLTVL.

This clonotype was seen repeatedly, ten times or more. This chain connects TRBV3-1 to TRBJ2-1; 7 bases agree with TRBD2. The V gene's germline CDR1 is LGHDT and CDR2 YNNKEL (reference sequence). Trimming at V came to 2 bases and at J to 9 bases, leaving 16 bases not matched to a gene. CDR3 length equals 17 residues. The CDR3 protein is CASSQPSGSGAGGEQFF. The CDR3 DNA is TGTGCCAGCAGCCAACCGTCGGGAAGCGGGGCAGGCGGTGAGCAGTTCTTC.

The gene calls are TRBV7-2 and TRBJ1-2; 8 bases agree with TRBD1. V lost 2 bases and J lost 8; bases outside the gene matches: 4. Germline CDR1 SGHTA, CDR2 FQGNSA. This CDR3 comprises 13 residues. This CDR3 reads CASSLQDRVGYTF. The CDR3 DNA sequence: TGTGCCAGCAGCTTACAGGACAGGGTCGGCTACACCTTC.